This T cell receptor beta chain derives from a study of shared clonotypes between healthy human individuals. The protocol was immunoSEQ multiplex PCR, while the TCRdb copy is restricted to in-frame clones and leaves out a portion. The repertoire has fewer than 400,000 clones, around two thirds of them found once; the top ten carry 10%. The CDR3 is 15 amino acids. V dropped 4 bases and J dropped 1; count of bases not matched to a gene: 6. Germline CDR1 and CDR2: SGHRS and YFSETQ. The sequenced sample consisted of memory CD4+ T cells sorted from blood. The subset was: CD45RA-negative fraction. This receptor was obtained from a man aged 30-40 years in good health. The chain recombines TRBV5-1 with TRBJ1-2, with 8 bases identical to TRBD1. The CDR3: CASSGFDRGNYGYTF. The CDR3 nucleotides are TGCGCCAGCAGCGGATTCGACAGGGGTAACTATGGCTACACCTTC.